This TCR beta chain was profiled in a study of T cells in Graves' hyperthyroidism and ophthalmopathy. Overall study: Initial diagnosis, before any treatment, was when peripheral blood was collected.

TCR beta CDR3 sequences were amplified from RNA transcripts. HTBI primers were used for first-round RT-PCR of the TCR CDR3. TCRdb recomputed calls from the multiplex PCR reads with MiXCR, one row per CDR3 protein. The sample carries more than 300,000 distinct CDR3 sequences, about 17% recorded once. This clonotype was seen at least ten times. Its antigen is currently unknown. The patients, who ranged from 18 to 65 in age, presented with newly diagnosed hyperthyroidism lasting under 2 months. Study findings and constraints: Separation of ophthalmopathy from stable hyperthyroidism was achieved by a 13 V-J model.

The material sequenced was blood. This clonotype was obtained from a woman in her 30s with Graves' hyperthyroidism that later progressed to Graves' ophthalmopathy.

The CDR3 here is CAMTGTGGTGTEAFF. The CDR3 region has the DNA TGTGCCATGACCGGGACAGGGGGGACCGGCACTGAAGCTTTCTTT. This rearrangement joins TRBV10-3 to TRBJ1-1; TRBD1 matches 11 bases. This CDR3 spans 15 amino acids. The germline gives CDR1 ENHRY, CDR2 SYGVKD. The V gene end was trimmed by 9 bases and the J gene end by 4 bases; junction bases not matched to a gene: 10.